These 8 T cell receptor beta chains came from one sample sequenced in a study of cytomegalovirus exposure and HLA in healthy donors. With 60 Vbeta and 13 Jbeta primers, the PCR was carried out. Some clones are missing from TCRdb's copy, which holds only in-frame ones; the method was immunoSEQ multiplex PCR. The table lists about 150,000 clones, roughly 80% of them singletons. The sequencing input was PBMCs. The receptors originated from a woman younger than 45 in good health and CMV-seronegative.

The chain has TRBV5-1 and TRBJ1-1, with 10 bases fitting TRBD1. The CDR3 runs to 14 residues. Germline trimming cut 0 bases from V and 5 bases from J; bases unmatched to any gene: 1. CDR1 is SGHRS and CDR2 is YFSETQ in the germline V gene. The CDR3 spells CASSLGQGATEAFF. The CDR3 nucleotides read TGCGCCAGCAGCTTGGGACAGGGGGCGACTGAAGCTTTCTTT.

This clone was picked up one time. CDR3 DNA: TGTGCCAGCAGCTTGAGGGCGGCCTGGGGGGGGGCGGGAGATACGCAGTATTTT. It yields the protein CASSLRAAWGGAGDTQYF. The chain combines TRBV5-4 with TRBJ2-3, with D possibly TRBD2 on 7 matching bases. The CDR3 consists of 18 residues. Germline V CDR1 and CDR2: SGHNT, YYREEE (reference sequence). V was trimmed by 1 base and J by 5 bases, leaving 23 bases between them.

This clone has only a few counts. The rearrangement joins TRBV6-5 to TRBJ2-7, with 11 positions matching TRBD2. The ends lost 5 bases at V and 2 bases at J; junction bases unmatched: 5. There are 15 residues in the CDR3. The V gene's germline CDR1 is MNHEY and CDR2 SVGAGI. CDR3 DNA sequence: TGTGCCAGCAGTCAAACTAGCGGGGGAACCTACGAGCAGTACTTC. It translates to CASSQTSGGTYEQYF.

This clone was picked up a small number of times. This chain connects TRBV7-8 to TRBJ1-2; a weak D match, TRBD1 (6 bases). Deletions cut 0 bases from V and 4 bases from J, with 15 bases between. Germline CDR1 reads SGHVS; CDR2 reads FQNEAQ. The CDR3 runs to 16 residues. The CDR3 loop is CASSLAESRGVYGYTF. The CDR3 coding sequence is TGTGCCAGCAGCTTAGCGGAGAGCAGGGGCGTCTATGGCTACACCTTC.

For the CDR3, the DNA is TGTGCCAGCACTGAGAGGGGGCCCTCTCGGGGAAATTATGGCTACACCTTC. This encodes CASTERGPSRGNYGYTF. The chain is built from TRBV2 and TRBJ1-2; 7 bases map to TRBD1. Germline CDR1 is SNHLY and CDR2 is FYNNEI. This CDR3 is built from 17 residues. V shed 7 bases, J shed 5 bases, and the junction held 19 bases outside the gene matches.

This chain connects TRBV4-1 to TRBJ1-3; D perhaps matches TRBD1 (6 bases). There are 17 residues in the CDR3. V dropped 0 bases and J dropped 2 bases, with 14 bases sitting between them. Germline CDR1 reads MGHRA; CDR2 reads YSYEKL. The CDR3 nucleotides read TGCGCCAGCAGCCAAGACCAGAGTGGGGGCCCTGGAAACACCATATATTTT. Translated, it gives CASSQDQSGGPGNTIYF.

This clone was seen only a few times. The chain uses TRBV30 and TRBJ1-5; D remains unclear. This CDR3 is built from 13 residues. CDR1 GTSNPN and CDR2 SVGIG come from the germline V gene (reference sequence). Trimming took off 5 bases at V and 3 bases at J, with 11 bases between the two ends. The CDR3 DNA sequence: TGTGCCTGGTCGAGGGTGATCAATCAGCCCCAGCATTTT. This encodes CAWSRVINQPQHF.

The chain has TRBV5-1 and TRBJ2-7; D may be TRBD2 (5 bases). CDR1 is SGHRS and CDR2 is YFSETQ in the germline V gene. This CDR3 is 16 amino acids long. Trimming took 3 bases from V and 3 from J, leaving 19 bases between them. The CDR3 DNA follows: TGCGCCAGCAGCTCCAGTGGACTCCCGATTAGCTACGAGCAGTACTTC. Translating it yields CASSSSGLPISYEQYF.